Shown below are 11 T cell receptor beta chains from a single sample sequenced in a study of blood T cells in healthy people across ages. The use of a sample-barcoded 5' primer and a J-beta primer mix characterized a second PCR of roughly 7 to 11 cycles. MiXCR, run by TCRdb on the 5' RACE reads, gives a single entry per CDR3 protein. The table shows some 700,000 distinct CDR3 sequences, with roughly 45% occurring only once. The sample taken for sequencing was blood. Receptor source: a woman aged 60 to 75 in good health.

The V gene is TRBV9, the J gene TRBJ2-4; 9 nucleotides match TRBD2. V lost 4 bases, J lost 13 bases, and 21 bases stayed unmatched. Per the germline V gene, CDR1 is SGDLS and CDR2 is YYNGEE. The CDR3 consists of 17 residues. CDR3 sequence reads: CASSPKGGGRETWEQYF. CDR3 bases: TGTGCCAGCAGCCCTAAAGGGGGCGGGAGGGAAACGTGGGAGCAGTACTTC. The variable domain in full, with the rest retrieved from reference TRBV9 and TRBJ2-4, is DSGVTQTPKHLITATGQRVTLRCSPRSGDLSVYWYQQSLDQGLQFLIQYYNGEERAKGNILERFSAQQFPDLHSELNLSSLELGDSALYFCASSPKGGGRETWEQYFGAGTRLSVL.

The V call is TRBV6-4, the J call TRBJ1-1; possible D gene TRBD1, 6 bases. V shed 1 base and J shed 1 base, with 13 bases lying between them. The CDR3 loop spans 16 amino acids. Germline V lookup: CDR1 MRHNA, CDR2 SNTAGT. CDR3 sequence: CASSDYTGATNTEAFF. The CDR3 DNA sequence: TGTGCCAGCAGTGACTATACGGGGGCCACGAACACTGAAGCTTTCTTT.

In this sample, this clonotype turned up a few times. This chain links TRBV20-1 with TRBJ2-7; D gene uncertain. The CDR3 loop spans 12 amino acids. V lost 1 base, J lost 2 bases, and 6 bases lay in between. The germline gives CDR1 DFQATT, CDR2 SNEGSKA (reference sequence). Written as DNA, the CDR3 is TGCAGTGCTAGAGCCGAACCCTACGAGCAGTACTTC. Protein: CSARAEPYEQYF.

The chain joins TRBV27 to TRBJ2-4; D is unclear. The J call may be incorrect, as the DNA end agrees better with TRBJ2-7. The CDR3 length is 13 residues. The V gene's germline CDR1 is MNHEY and CDR2 SMNVEV (reference sequence). The CDR3 sequence: CASMSADRYEQYF. In DNA form, the CDR3 reads TGTGCCAGCATGTCGGCGGATCGTTACGAGCAGTACTTC.

The rearrangement joins TRBV2 to TRBJ2-5, with 7 bases aligning to TRBD2. With V trimmed by 6 bases and J by 4 bases, 2 bases remained unmatched. This CDR3 has 12 amino acids. In germline, CDR1 is SNHLY, CDR2 FYNNEI. Written as DNA, the CDR3 is TGTGCCAGCAGGGCTAGCGGAGAGACCCAGTACTTC. Amino acid sequence: CASRASGETQYF.

This chain joins TRBV4-3 and TRBJ1-6, with TRBD1 as a possible D gene (6 bases). V was trimmed by 0 bases and J by 8 bases, leaving 11 bases between them. Per germline, CDR1 LGHNA and CDR2 YSLEER. This CDR3 has 15 residues. The CDR3 here is CASSQERTVDSPLHF. The CDR3 region has the DNA TGCGCCAGCAGCCAAGAACGGACAGTGGATTCACCCCTCCACTTT.

CDR3 sequence: CASSRLGLAGRETQYF. The CDR3 bases are TGCGCCAGCAGCCGCCTAGGGCTAGCGGGACGGGAGACCCAGTACTTC. The rearrangement joins TRBV4-3 to TRBJ2-5; 9 nucleotides agree with TRBD2. The V gene's germline CDR1 is LGHNA and CDR2 YSLEER. The CDR3 sequence is 16 residues long. Unmatched junction bases numbered 11, after V lost 4 bases and J lost 5 bases.

V and J are TRBV21-1 and TRBJ2-5; TRBD1 is the table's D call and was not checked against the DNA. TRBV21-1 is an annotated pseudogene. This CDR3 is 16 amino acids long. CDR3: CASKRTGTDSQETQYF. The CDR3 DNA sequence: TGTGCCAGCAAGCGCACCGGGACAGACTCCCAAGAGACCCAGTACTTC.

The rearrangement uses TRBV4-3 and TRBJ2-4, with D perhaps TRBD1 (5 bases). This CDR3 is built from 11 residues. V lost 1 base and J 13 bases, leaving 8 bases between the germline ends. Per germline, CDR1 LGHNA and CDR2 YSLEER. The CDR3 bases are TGCGCCAGCAGCCAAGCAGGGTCGCAGTACTTC. Residues: CASSQAGSQYF.

This clonotype was counted only a few times. The chain recombines TRBV21-1 with TRBJ2-5; no DNA check was done on the table's D call, TRBD2. TRBV21-1 is flagged as a pseudogene. The CDR3 length is 14 residues. The CDR3 nucleotides are TGTGCCAGCAGCAAAGGTGGGCCCCATGAGACCCAGTACTTC. Protein sequence: CASSKGGPHETQYF.

Notes on this clonotype: A much larger clone differs from this one at a single base, so this may be a read error. The chain couples TRBV6-1 to TRBJ2-7, with no clear D. The germline V and J ends were trimmed by 7 bases and 3 bases, with 10 bases remaining between them. The CDR3 has 12 amino acids. Germline lookup yields CDR1 MNHNS and CDR2 SASEGT. The CDR3 loop is CASTFGFYEQYF. CDR3 DNA sequence: TGTGCCAGCACCTTTGGCTTCTACGAGCAGTACTTC.